In its sample, the clone carrying this T cell receptor (beta chain) was seen once. Its antigen is unidentified. The CDR3 runs to 15 residues. V gave up 5 bases and J gave up 6 bases; unmatched junction bases: 12. Germline V gene lookup returns CDR1 SEHNR and CDR2 FQNEAQ (reference sequence). The sample is drawn from a study of CD8 T cells in Susac syndrome. Study outcomes and limitations: Susac CD8+ clonal expansion peaked in TEMRA cells and active patients.

Random hexamers were used to reverse transcribe 0.5 to 1 ug of RNA. TCRdb processed the immunoSEQ multiplex PCR reads anew with MiXCR; each CDR3 protein has one entry. Of fewer than 85,000 distinct CDR3 sequences listed, roughly 94% are singletons. The genes are TRBV7-9 and TRBJ2-7; 8 bases match TRBD2. What was sequenced was CD8+ T cells from PBMCs. This receptor was taken from a human donor with Susac syndrome. The CDR3 loop reads CASSENGGLGAEQYF. CDR3 DNA sequence: TGTGCCAGCAGCGAAAACGGGGGACTAGGTGCCGAGCAGTACTTC.